The 21 T cell receptor beta chains in this list originate from one sample, sequenced in a study of blood T cells in healthy people across ages. Sample-barcoded 5' priming and a J-beta primer mix drove a second PCR of roughly 7 to 11 cycles. One entry per CDR3 protein results from TCRdb running MiXCR on the 5' RACE reads. Here the sample spans some 920,000 distinct CDR3 sequences, about 53% being singletons. Sample: blood. The receptors stem from a woman aged 60-75 years in good health.

V usage is TRBV12-3 or TRBV12-4 and J usage is TRBJ2-3, with D unclear. The V gene lost 5 bases and the J gene lost 6 bases, with 15 bases spanning the gap. This CDR3 region has 14 residues. The CDR3 is CASSPREWTDTQYF. CDR3 sequence (DNA): TGTGCCAGCAGTCCCAGAGAGTGGACGGATACGCAGTATTTT.

This clonotype was counted a few times. This chain joins TRBV29-1 and TRBJ2-5; TRBD2 agrees at 8 bases. The CDR3 sequence is 14 residues long. V trimming: 7 bases; J trimming: 2 bases; junction bases outside the gene matches: 9. Germline V lookup: CDR1 SQVTM, CDR2 ANQGSEA. The CDR3 sequence: CSAPGGGSQETQYF. As DNA, the CDR3 is TGCAGCGCCCCGGGCGGGGGGTCACAAGAGACCCAGTACTTC.

The J gene is TRBJ2-3, the V gene TRBV29-1; 9 bases line up with TRBD2. The CDR3 is made up of 14 amino acids. The ends lost 4 bases at V and 4 bases at J; junction bases unmatched: 6. Germline assignment: CDR1 SQVTM and CDR2 ANQGSEA. The chain's CDR3 is CSVVLREGADTQYF. The DNA for the CDR3 is TGCAGCGTTGTTCTGCGGGAGGGCGCAGATACGCAGTATTTT.

This sequence joins TRBV11-1 and TRBJ2-7; D possibly uses TRBD1 or TRBD2 (6 bases each). V shed 9 bases and J shed 0 bases, with 12 bases lying between them. The germline CDR1 and CDR2 sequences are SGHAT and FQDESV (reference sequence). CDR3 length: 13 amino acids. In DNA form, the CDR3 reads TGTGCCAGTCGGGGGCTCAGCTCCTACGAGCAGTACTTC. It translates to CASRGLSSYEQYF.

J is TRBJ2-1 and V is TRBV28; 7 bases agree with TRBD2. The germline V gene has CDR1 MDHEN and CDR2 SYDVKM. V shed 2 bases and J 6 bases; nucleotides not matched to a gene: 7. The CDR3 is 15 residues long. In DNA form, the CDR3 reads TGTGCCAGCAGTTTAGGGAGGGCCCCGGGCAATGAGCAGTTCTTC. It codes for CASSLGRAPGNEQFF.

The rearrangement uses TRBV29-1 and TRBJ2-7; 7 nucleotides align to TRBD1. CDR3 size: 13 residues. CDR1 is SQVTM and CDR2 is ANQGSEA in the germline V gene. V lost 7 bases, J lost 2 bases, and 8 bases stayed unmatched. CDR3 in DNA: TGCAGCGCCGGCCGGACAGGAGCCTACGAGCAGTACTTC. It specifies CSAGRTGAYEQYF.

The genes are TRBV7-2 and TRBJ1-5, with D perhaps TRBD1 (6 bases). Trimming cost V 2 bases and J 0 bases, with 8 bases left between them. The CDR3 runs to 15 residues. The V gene's germline CDR1 is SGHTA and CDR2 FQGNSA. CDR3 nucleotide sequence: TGTGCCAGCAGCTTATCAGGGGATAGCAATCAGCCCCAGCATTTT. This encodes CASSLSGDSNQPQHF.

This clonotype appeared a few times. The chain joins TRBV29-1 to TRBJ2-3, with 9 bases lining up with TRBD2. Germline lookup yields CDR1 SQVTM and CDR2 ANQGSEA. Trimming took 4 bases from V and 2 from J; bases not matched to a gene: 10. The CDR3 runs 16 residues. CDR3 region: CSVAGPAGGLTDTQYF. The CDR3 region has the DNA TGCAGCGTTGCGGGCCCAGCGGGGGGCCTCACAGATACGCAGTATTTT.

As to this clonotype: A read error may account for a junction end that differs from germline. This chain connects TRBV29-1 to TRBJ1-2; weak D call: TRBD1 (5 bases). Germline V lookup: CDR1 SQVTM, CDR2 ANQGSEA. The CDR3 contains 13 residues. CDR3 sequence reads: CGVGPGTEYGYTF. For the CDR3, the DNA is TGCGGCGTGGGGCCCGGGACGGAATATGGCTACACCTTC.

This clonotype was detected a few times. This sequence joins TRBV12-3 or TRBV12-4 and TRBJ2-1; the D is unclear. Trimming stripped 2 bases from V and 6 bases from J, with 8 bases between. The CDR3 contains 13 residues. CDR3 bases: TGTGCCAGCAGTTTAAGGGTTTCCAATGAGCAGTTCTTC. This codes for CASSLRVSNEQFF.

The CDR3 nucleotides are TGTGCCAGCAGCCAAGACAATTTGCGAAATCAGCCCCAGCATTTT. It translates to CASSQDNLRNQPQHF. The chain has TRBV4-2 and TRBJ1-5; D remains ambiguous. This CDR3 contains 15 residues. From germline, CDR1 is LGHNA and CDR2 YNFKEQ. Trimming cost V 0 bases and J 4 bases, with 10 bases left between them.

This clonotype appeared a few times. The genes are TRBV7-2 and TRBJ2-1; possible D gene TRBD2, 5 bases. The CDR3 spans 13 residues. V gave up 2 bases and J gave up 8 bases, with 10 bases separating them. Germline V gene data show CDR1 as SGHTA and CDR2 as FQGNSA. Written as DNA, the CDR3 is TGTGCCAGCAGCTTAACGTTGCGGGATGAGCAGTTCTTC. Its translation: CASSLTLRDEQFF.

J is TRBJ1-2 and V is TRBV28; 9 positions agree with TRBD1. CDR1 is MDHEN, CDR2 SYDVKM, per germline. The CDR3 is 13 residues long. The V segment lost 6 bases and the J segment 5 bases; nucleotides outside the gene matches: 4. The CDR3 protein is CASRTGGDYGYTF. Written as DNA, the CDR3 is TGTGCCAGCAGGACAGGGGGGGATTATGGCTACACCTTC.

J is TRBJ2-7 and V is TRBV20-1; 8 bases are a match to TRBD2. CDR3 length: 15 amino acids. The trim removed 0 bases at V and 5 bases at J, leaving 9 bases unmatched. The germline CDR1 and CDR2 sequences are DFQATT and SNEGSKA (reference sequence). The CDR3 sequence is CSARDRKRGQHEQYF. The CDR3 DNA reads as TGCAGTGCTAGAGATAGGAAGCGGGGGCAACACGAGCAGTACTTC.

This clonotype was detected only once. This chain joins TRBV25-1 and TRBJ2-2; tentatively, D is TRBD2 (5 bases). CDR1 is MGHDK and CDR2 is SYGVNS in the germline V gene. Trimming shortened V by 1 base and J by 0 bases, and 6 bases separated the two germline ends. The CDR3 loop spans 15 amino acids. CDR3 region: CASSEFGANTGELFF. The CDR3 coding sequence is TGTGCCAGCAGTGAATTCGGGGCGAACACCGGGGAGCTGTTTTTT.

The sample holds a few counts of this clonotype. The J gene is TRBJ1-5, the V gene TRBV6-6, with TRBD1 matching 8 bases. The CDR3 runs 15 residues. Germline trimming cut 6 bases from V and 7 bases from J; bases unmatched to any gene: 11. Germline V gives CDR1 MNHNY, CDR2 SVGAGI (reference sequence). As DNA, the CDR3 is TGTGCCAGCAGCCCAGCGACGACAGGGGAGCAGCCCCAGCATTTT. The encoded protein is CASSPATTGEQPQHF.

The V and J genes are TRBV13 and TRBJ2-7; 14 positions agree with TRBD2. CDR1 is PRHDT and CDR2 is FYEKMQ in the germline V gene (reference sequence). The CDR3 extends over 16 amino acids. The CDR3 spells CASSGPGLAGVYEEYV. Written as DNA, the CDR3 is TGTGCCAGCAGCGGTCCGGGACTAGCGGGAGTTTACGAGGAGTACGTC.

The chain couples TRBV30 to TRBJ2-5; 7 positions match TRBD1. The J call is doubtful: the DNA matches TRBJ2-7 better. Germline V gene sequence: CDR1 GTSNPN, CDR2 SVGIG (reference sequence). CDR3 size: 14 residues. The CDR3 DNA sequence: TGTGCCTGGAGCGGCCTTCGCAGGGGGTACGAGCAGTACTTC. Translating gives CAWSGLRRGYEQYF.

This clonotype was observed a few times. The rearrangement links TRBV28 to TRBJ1-6; D unresolved. This CDR3 has 15 amino acids. Per the germline V gene, CDR1 is MDHEN and CDR2 is SYDVKM. Trimming removed 10 bases at V and 7 bases at J, with 20 bases between. CDR3 nucleotides: TGTGCCACCTCGCGTCAACGACATCAGAATTCACCCCTCCACTTT. Its protein product is CATSRQRHQNSPLHF.

This clonotype occurred a few times. The chain uses TRBV4-3 and TRBJ1-1; 7 bases are shared with TRBD1. V was pared by 0 bases and J by 4 bases, with 8 bases of the junction left unmatched. The CDR3 runs 16 residues. Germline CDR1 reads LGHNA; CDR2 reads YSLEER. CDR3 loop: CASSQDRKNRGTEAFF. The CDR3 coding sequence is TGCGCCAGCAGCCAAGATCGGAAAAACAGGGGCACTGAAGCTTTCTTT.

The J gene is TRBJ2-5, the V gene TRBV13; 12 positions agree with TRBD2. The closer fit of TRBJ2-7 to the DNA end suggests the J call may be wrong. CDR3 length equals 14 residues. The V gene's germline CDR1 is PRHDT and CDR2 FYEKMQ (reference sequence). The CDR3 protein is CASSTTSGRSEQYF. In nucleotides, the CDR3 is TGTGCCAGCAGCACGACTAGCGGGAGATCCGAGCAGTACTTC.